The T cell receptor (beta chain) under discussion was sequenced for a study of post-analysis software for immune sequencing data. Study results and limitations: With TRBV5-6, TRBV5-1 and TRBV20-1 included, about five TRBV segments were more frequent in patients than in controls. Normalized Chao1 diversity in multiple sclerosis patients fell significantly below that of controls.

V gave up 4 bases and J gave up 7 bases; unmatched junction bases: 5. CDR1 is KGHSH, CDR2 LQKENI, per germline. This CDR3 contains 14 residues. The table lists this clonotype with a few counts. Its antigen remains unknown. Unique molecular identifiers featured in each of the TCR beta cDNA libraries. TCRdb itself ran the PCR reads through MiXCR, one entry per CDR3 protein. The repertoire consists of about 540,000 distinct CDR3 sequences, with roughly 34% occurring once and the leading ten covering around 5.9%. The clonotype originates from a girl aged 2-17 years with multiple sclerosis. The chain employs TRBV18 and TRBJ1-1; TRBD1 aligns across 11 bases. Input material: blood. CDR3 sequence: CASSLGQGAIEAFF. The CDR3 DNA follows: TGTGCCAGCTCACTAGGACAGGGGGCGATTGAAGCTTTCTTT.